This TCR beta chain originates from a study of cytomegalovirus exposure and HLA in healthy donors. Primers for the PCR totalled 60 Vbeta and 13 Jbeta. The protocol was immunoSEQ multiplex PCR, while the TCRdb copy is restricted to in-frame clones and leaves out a portion. In the table there are more than 85,000 clones, about three quarters of which are singletons. Study-wide findings and caveats: V- and J-gene trimming in TCR beta was tied to a missense DCLRE1C variant by an analysis performed later.

The CDR3 runs 16 residues. From germline, CDR1 is SGHVS and CDR2 FQNEAQ. V gave up 3 bases and J gave up 1 base; unmatched junction bases: 5. For this clone: As yet, its antigen is unknown.

The V gene is TRBV7-8, the J gene TRBJ2-3; the match to TRBD2 covers 9 bases. This clonotype was sampled from a middle-aged woman in good health and CMV-seropositive. Sequenced sample: PBMCs. Written as DNA, the CDR3 is TGTGCCAGCAGCTTGGGGGTAGCGGGGGGCACAGATACGCAGTATTTT. It translates to CASSLGVAGGTDTQYF.